Below are 5 T cell receptor beta chains sequenced from a single sample in a study of glioma-infiltrating T cells after dendritic cell vaccination. Method: immunoSEQ multiplex PCR; TCRdb's copy keeps in-frame clones and lacks some. The sample contains 110,000 or so clones, nearly 90% of which appear only once. Time point denoted: after dendritic cell vaccination, including at tumor progression/relapse. Sequences were derived from blood, sampled after dendritic cell vaccination. The receptors derive from a human donor with glioblastoma.

CDR3: CASSSEGGYGYEQYF. The DNA for the CDR3 is TGCGCCAGCAGCTCCGAGGGTGGGTACGGATACGAGCAGTACTTC. This rearrangement joins TRBV5-1 to TRBJ2-7; TRBD2 might be the D (5 bases). Trimming cost V 3 bases and J 4 bases, with 17 bases left between them. Germline V gene lookup returns CDR1 SGHRS and CDR2 YFSETQ. The CDR3 contains 15 residues.

This chain links TRBV10-3 with TRBJ2-7; 12 bases are shared with TRBD1. Germline V gene data show CDR1 as ENHRY and CDR2 as SYGVKD. The J segment lost 4 bases and the V segment lost 5 bases, leaving 3 bases of the junction unmatched. The CDR3 runs to 14 residues. The chain's CDR3 is CAISLGQGAYEQYF. The CDR3 DNA follows: TGTGCCATCAGTTTGGGACAGGGGGCGTACGAGCAGTACTTC.

The V and J genes are TRBV14 and TRBJ2-3; possible D gene TRBD2, 5 bases. With 2 bases removed from V and 7 bases from J, the gap between germline ends came to 7 bases. The CDR3 runs to 12 residues. Germline loops: CDR1 SGHDN, CDR2 FVKESK. CDR3 in amino acids: CASSQTGYTQYF. The DNA for the CDR3 is TGTGCCAGCAGCCAAACGGGGTATACGCAGTATTTT.

The chain couples TRBV11-2 to TRBJ2-7; 8 positions agree with TRBD2. Germline V CDR1 and CDR2: SGHAT, FQNNGV. This CDR3 is 15 amino acids long. Trimming took 3 bases from V and 2 from J; bases not matched to a gene: 6. The CDR3, as DNA: TGTGCCAGCAGCTTTAGCGGGGACCGGGCCTACGAGCAGTACTTC. Translation gives CASSFSGDRAYEQYF.

The chain joins TRBV30 to TRBJ1-1, with D uncertain. The CDR3 contains 12 residues. The V gene's germline CDR1 is GTSNPN and CDR2 SVGIG (reference sequence). The V end lost 0 bases, the J end lost 8 bases, and 10 bases lay between the germline ends. CDR3 nucleotides: TGTGCCTGGAGTGTAGCGGAGGTCGAAGCTTTCTTT. It yields the protein CAWSVAEVEAFF.